These T cell receptor beta chains were read from a single sample in a study of blood T cells in healthy people across ages. MiXCR, run by TCRdb on the 5' RACE reads, gives a single entry per CDR3 protein. The table lists about 970,000 distinct CDR3 sequences, 45% to 60% of them singletons. Sequencing was performed on blood. The source is a woman aged 60 to 75 in good health. Each CDR3 is given with its conserved first and last residue. Each record gives: clone size, V gene, D gene, J gene, CDR3 length, CDR3 protein, CDR3 DNA. The D gene is left open where the match is weak. Size tells how often a clone was seen (once, few, many) or the class of an expanded clone, and some rows leave it out.

NA	TRBV18	TRBD1	TRBJ2-5	15	CASSSGQGDWETQYF	TGTGCCAGCTCTTCCGGACAGGGTGACTGGGAGACCCAGTACTTC
few	TRBV5-1	NA	TRBJ1-1	14	CASSNRHASTEAFF	TGCGCCAGCAGCAATAGACATGCCAGCACTGAAGCTTTCTTT
few	TRBV20-1	TRBD2	TRBJ2-5	15	CSAHMRSGSSGEQYF	TGCAGTGCTCACATGAGGAGCGGGAGCTCGGGGGAGCAGTACTTC
NA	TRBV3-1	TRBD1	TRBJ1-2	15	CASSRGVEGAYGYTF	TGTGCCAGCAGCCGTGGGGTGGAGGGGGCGTACGGCTACACCTTC
NA	TRBV18	NA	TRBJ2-6	16	CASSPGLSSGANVLTF	TGTGCCAGCTCACCTGGGTTAAGCTCTGGGGCCAACGTCCTGACTTTC
NA	TRBV7-6	TRBD2	TRBJ2-1	15	CASSSGRAGVPEQFF	TGTGCCAGCAGCTCGGGACGAGCGGGAGTTCCTGAGCAGTTCTTC
once	TRBV20-1	NA	TRBJ1-5	16	CSARGWAGQPHQPQHF	TGCAGTGCTAGAGGTTGGGCGGGACAACCTCATCAGCCCCAGCATTTT
many	TRBV2	NA	TRBJ1-2	12	CASRETNYGYTF	TGTGCCAGCAGGGAAACAAACTATGGCTACACCTTC
NA	TRBV27	NA	TRBJ2-7	17	CASSLSAPSAGSYEQYF	TGTGCCAGCAGTTTATCGGCCCCGTCCGCAGGGTCGTACGAGCAGTACTTC
few	TRBV3-1	TRBD2	TRBJ2-3	16	CASSQGPSGYTDTQYF	TGTGCCAGCAGCCAAGGCCCTAGCGGGTACACAGATACGCAGTATTTT
few	TRBV10-3	TRBD1	TRBJ1-2	14	CAISEAGGGYGYTF	TGTGCCATCAGTGAAGCAGGGGGCGGCTATGGCTACACCTTC
NA	TRBV7-6	TRBD2	TRBJ2-5	17	CASSLAPGGVRWETQYF	TGTGCCAGCAGCTTAGCGCCGGGGGGGGTGAGATGGGAGACCCAGTACTTC
NA	TRBV11-2	NA	TRBJ1-1	13	CASSQAVGTEAFF	TGTGCCAGCAGCCAAGCCGTCGGTACTGAAGCTTTCTTT
NA	TRBV20-1	TRBD1	TRBJ2-2	17	CSASGPLGQGSSGELFF	TGCAGTGCTAGTGGGCCGTTGGGACAGGGGAGCTCCGGGGAGCTGTTTTTT
NA	TRBV27	NA	TRBJ2-3	17	CASSPWGTGGHTDTQYF	TGTGCCAGCAGTCCTTGGGGAACCGGAGGGCACACAGATACGCAGTATTTT
NA	TRBV4-1	TRBD2	TRBJ2-7	17	CASSHGLAGGPYYEQYF	TGCGCCAGCAGCCACGGACTAGCGGGAGGGCCTTACTACGAGCAGTACTTC
NA	TRBV7-9	NA	TRBJ2-3	14	CAGSFGSSTDTQYF	TGTGCCGGCAGCTTCGGGTCTTCCACAGATACGCAGTATTTT
NA	TRBV20-1	NA	TRBJ2-5	13	CSARENSSPTQYF	TGCAGTGCTAGAGAGAATAGCAGTCCAACCCAGTACTTC
NA	TRBV7-3	TRBD2	TRBJ2-5	15	CAEPREGEEQETQYF	TGTGCCGAACCCCGGGAGGGCGAAGAACAAGAGACCCAGTACTTC
many	TRBV20-1	TRBD1	TRBJ2-1	16	CSPPPVDRDSYNEQFF	TGCAGTCCCCCCCCGGTGGACAGGGATTCCTACAATGAGCAGTTCTTC
NA	TRBV29-1	NA	TRBJ1-1	14	CSLSVRGMNTEAFF	TGCAGCTTGTCCGTTAGGGGAATGAACACTGAAGCTTTCTTT
NA	TRBV15	NA	TRBJ2-1	15	CATSRALGPYNEQFF	TGTGCCACCAGCAGAGCCCTAGGGCCCTACAATGAGCAGTTCTTC
once	TRBV10-3	NA	TRBJ2-2	13	CAIKAADTGELFF	TGTGCCATCAAGGCCGCCGACACCGGGGAGCTGTTTTTT
NA	TRBV29-1	NA	TRBJ2-3	13	CSVTGGNTDTQYF	TGCAGCGTGACGGGCGGGAACACAGATACGCAGTATTTT
NA	TRBV4-1	TRBD1	TRBJ1-6	13	CASSPGTAAPLHF	TGCGCCAGCAGCCCCGGGACAGCGGCACCCCTCCACTTT
NA	TRBV6-2/TRBV6-3	TRBD2	TRBJ2-1	13	CASRTSGFDEQFF	TGTGCCAGCAGGACTAGCGGGTTCGATGAGCAGTTCTTC
NA	TRBV12-3/TRBV12-4	NA	TRBJ1-2	17	CASSLEGVGTAWYGYTF	TGTGCCAGCAGTTTAGAAGGGGTGGGAACAGCTTGGTATGGCTACACCTTC
few	TRBV6-2/TRBV6-3	NA	TRBJ2-5	15	CASRTVGTGKETQYF	TGTGCCAGCAGGACGGTGGGGACGGGTAAAGAGACCCAGTACTTC
few	TRBV25-1	NA	TRBJ2-7	13	CASRGGPWGEQYF	TGTGCCAGCAGGGGGGGCCCGTGGGGCGAGCAGTACTTC
NA	TRBV7-9	NA	TRBJ1-1	17	CASSLARGTSMNTEAFF	TGTGCCAGCAGCTTAGCGCGGGGGACATCCATGAACACTGAAGCTTTCTTT
NA	TRBV4-2	TRBD1	TRBJ2-1	15	CASSQVGTEYNEQFF	TGTGCCAGCAGCCAAGTAGGGACAGAGTACAATGAGCAGTTCTTC
NA	TRBV2	NA	TRBJ1-2	15	CASSEGRQVIVGYTF	TGTGCCAGCAGTGAAGGGAGACAGGTGATCGTTGGCTACACCTTC
few	TRBV28	NA	TRBJ2-7	13	CASSSRRAGEQYF	TGTGCCAGCAGCTCCCGGAGGGCGGGGGAGCAGTACTTC
NA	TRBV6-1	NA	TRBJ2-7	14	CASSGGIKASEQYF	TGTGCCAGCAGTGGAGGCATAAAAGCTTCCGAGCAGTACTTC
few	TRBV29-1	NA	TRBJ1-1	11	CSSSVNTEAFF	TGCAGTTCCAGCGTGAACACTGAAGCTTTCTTT
NA	TRBV7-6	TRBD2	TRBJ2-3	18	CASSLIPPSGSEADTQYF	TGTGCTAGCAGCTTAATCCCTCCTAGCGGGAGTGAAGCAGATACGCAGTATTTT
few	TRBV6-5	NA	TRBJ2-5	13	CASSTRDRETQYF	TGTGCCAGCAGTACCCGGGACCGAGAGACCCAGTACTTC
NA	TRBV29-1	NA	TRBJ1-2	11	CSVGTINGYTF	TGCAGCGTAGGGACAATTAATGGCTACACCTTC
NA	TRBV20-1	NA	TRBJ2-7	12	CRAAGRGYEQYF	TGCAGGGCGGCGGGCCGAGGTTACGAGCAGTACTTC
once	TRBV4-2	TRBD1	TRBJ1-5	15	CASNRATGTNQPQHF	TGTGCCAGCAACCGAGCGACAGGGACGAATCAGCCCCAGCATTTT
once	TRBV4-1	NA	TRBJ1-4	14	CASGRTLGGEKLFF	TGCGCCAGCGGCCGCACCTTGGGAGGCGAAAAACTGTTTTTT
NA	TRBV28	NA	TRBJ2-7	13	CASSVKGVDEQYF	TGTGCCAGCAGCGTAAAGGGGGTCGACGAGCAGTACTTC
NA	TRBV14	NA	TRBJ2-7	12	CASSEKDYEQYF	TGTGCCAGCAGCGAGAAGGATTACGAGCAGTACTTC
NA	TRBV7-9	NA	TRBJ2-1	13	CASSLSASNEQFF	TGTGCCAGCAGCCTTTCGGCAAGCAATGAGCAGTTCTTC
NA	TRBV4-1	TRBD1	TRBJ2-7	17	CASSQEWPGQGFHEQYF	TGCGCCAGCAGCCAAGAGTGGCCGGGACAGGGGTTCCACGAGCAGTACTTC
NA	TRBV7-3	NA	TRBJ2-1	14	CASSSKMAGDEQFF	TGTGCCAGCAGCTCAAAAATGGCCGGGGATGAGCAGTTCTTC
few	TRBV12-3/TRBV12-4	TRBD1	TRBJ1-6	15	CASMIGQVPLTPLHF	TGTGCCAGCATGATCGGACAGGTGCCTCTGACACCCCTCCACTTT
NA	TRBV4-1	NA	TRBJ2-2	15	CASSQTGASTGELFF	TGCGCCAGCAGCCAAACGGGAGCCTCCACCGGGGAGCTGTTTTTT
NA	TRBV15	TRBD2	TRBJ2-7	15	CTTSRPGGEEHEQYF	TGTACCACCAGCAGACCCGGGGGGGAGGAGCACGAGCAGTACTTC
few	TRBV20-1	NA	TRBJ1-5	13	CSARVGRDQPQHF	TGCAGTGCTAGAGTCGGGCGAGATCAGCCCCAGCATTTT
NA	TRBV10-3	TRBD2	TRBJ2-7	16	CAISEGTSGSSYEQYF	TGTGCCATCAGTGAGGGGACTAGCGGGAGCTCCTACGAGCAGTACTTC
NA	TRBV27	TRBD2	TRBJ2-7	15	CASSLNQREDYEQYF	TGTGCCAGCAGTTTAAATCAGCGGGAAGACTACGAGCAGTACTTC
NA	TRBV27	TRBD2	TRBJ2-3	15	CASRRTSGGADTQYF	TGTGCCAGCAGACGGACTAGCGGGGGAGCAGATACGCAGTATTTT
NA	TRBV7-9	NA	TRBJ2-2	16	CASRGVRLTPEEELFF	TGTGCCAGCAGAGGGGTGCGTCTTACCCCGGAGGAGGAGCTGTTTTTT
few	TRBV14	NA	TRBJ2-6	15	CASSRTKSGANVLTF	TGTGCCAGCAGCCGGACTAAATCTGGGGCCAACGTCCTGACTTTC